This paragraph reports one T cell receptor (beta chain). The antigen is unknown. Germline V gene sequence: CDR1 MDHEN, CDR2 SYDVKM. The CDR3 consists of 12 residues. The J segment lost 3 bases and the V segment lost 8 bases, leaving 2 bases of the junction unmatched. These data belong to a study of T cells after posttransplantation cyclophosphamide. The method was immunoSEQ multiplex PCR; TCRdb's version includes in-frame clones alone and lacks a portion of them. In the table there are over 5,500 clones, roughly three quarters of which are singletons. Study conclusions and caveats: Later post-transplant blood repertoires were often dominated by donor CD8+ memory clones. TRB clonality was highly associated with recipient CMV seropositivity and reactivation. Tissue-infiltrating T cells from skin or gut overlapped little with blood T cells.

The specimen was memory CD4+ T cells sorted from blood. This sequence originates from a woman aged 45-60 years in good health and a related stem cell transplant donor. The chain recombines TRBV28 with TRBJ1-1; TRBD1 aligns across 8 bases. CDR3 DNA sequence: TGTGCCAGCTGGGACAGGTACACTGAAGCTTTCTTT. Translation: CASWDRYTEAFF.